This TCR beta chain was found in a study of monozygotic twins with inflammatory bowel disease. TCRdb derives one entry per CDR3 protein from the 5' RACE reads, leaving out DNA. This repertoire includes roughly 160,000 distinct CDR3 sequences. This CDR3 contains 14 residues. The V gene's germline CDR1 is SGHTA and CDR2 FQGNSA. V usage is TRBV7-2 and J usage is TRBJ2-7; TCRdb calls TRBD2, which cannot be checked without DNA. The sequence came from a human donor with ulcerative colitis or Crohn's disease, or a healthy co-twin of an affected twin (not recorded which). Sequencing used blood. The CDR3 sequence: CALETSGSSHEQYF.